Shown below are 12 T cell receptor beta chains from a single sample sequenced in a study of neurological immune-mediated disorders. Each CDR3 protein is one row after TCRdb ran MiXCR on the 5' RACE reads. The data contain 15,000 to 20,000 distinct CDR3 sequences, around 28% of them singletons. The specimen was PBMCs. The receptors shown here come from a man aged 45 to 65 with HTLV-1-associated myelopathy (HAM/TSP).

The chain employs TRBV29-1 and TRBJ2-1, with D perhaps being TRBD1 or TRBD2 (6 bases each). Per germline, CDR1 SQVTM and CDR2 ANQGSEA. Deletions cut 6 bases from V and 9 bases from J, with 21 bases between. The CDR3 consists of 14 residues. The CDR3 bases are TGCAGCGTCCGACCCCCTGGGGGGCGTGGTGAGCAGTTCTTC. Translated: CSVRPPGGRGEQFF.

Ten or more counts support this clonotype. The chain employs TRBV20-1 and TRBJ1-1; D not certain. Germline assignment: CDR1 DFQATT and CDR2 SNEGSKA (reference sequence). This CDR3 comprises 14 residues. The V and J ends lost 1 base and 0 bases respectively, with 9 bases between them. CDR3 protein: CSARGKYMNTEAFF. The CDR3 coding sequence is TGCAGTGCTAGAGGGAAATACATGAACACTGAAGCTTTCTTT.

This clonotype was recorded a few times. CDR3 DNA sequence: TGCAGCGCGGGACCCTTTAATGAGCAGTACTTC. Protein product: CSAGPFNEQYF. The gene calls are TRBV29-1 and TRBJ2-7; D assignment may be TRBD1 or TRBD2 (5 bases each). Trimming removed 7 bases from V and 7 bases from J, with 14 bases in between. In germline, CDR1 is SQVTM, CDR2 ANQGSEA. CDR3 length equals 11 residues.

This clonotype has a handful of counts. V usage is TRBV20-1 and J usage is TRBJ2-7; D perhaps matches TRBD2 (5 bases). This CDR3 region has 11 residues. V shed 3 bases and J shed 5 bases, with 8 bases lying between them. Germline V gene lookup returns CDR1 DFQATT and CDR2 SNEGSKA (reference sequence). The CDR3 loop reads CSASDGDEQYF. For the CDR3, the DNA is TGCAGTGCTAGTGACGGGGACGAGCAGTACTTC.

This clonotype was seen ten or more times. The V and J genes are TRBV20-1 and TRBJ1-5; a weak D match, TRBD1 (5 bases). Between the trimmed V and J ends, which lost 0 bases and 5 bases, there was a span of 26 bases. The CDR3 has 19 residues. The germline CDR1 and CDR2 sequences are DFQATT and SNEGSKA (reference sequence). The CDR3 sequence: CSARDMRRQRGRPDQPQHF. In DNA form, the CDR3 reads TGCAGTGCTAGAGATATGAGGAGGCAGAGGGGCCGCCCTGATCAGCCCCAGCATTTT.

This clonotype was counted a few times. The V call is TRBV5-1, the J call TRBJ1-3; D is unresolved. The CDR3 loop spans 16 amino acids. Between the trimmed V and J ends, which lost 0 bases and 0 bases, there was a span of 10 bases. Per the germline V gene, CDR1 is SGHRS and CDR2 is YFSETQ. CDR3 region: CASSLGAVPSGNTIYF. Written as DNA, the CDR3 is TGCGCCAGCAGCTTGGGTGCCGTCCCCTCTGGAAACACCATATATTTT.

This clonotype is medium-sized by share. The chain employs TRBV20-1 and TRBJ2-5, with 7 positions matching TRBD2. V gave up 0 bases and J gave up 0 bases; unmatched junction bases: 4. Germline V gives CDR1 DFQATT, CDR2 SNEGSKA (reference sequence). The CDR3 sequence is 15 residues long. The CDR3 region has the DNA TGCAGTGCTAGAGATAGGGGACTATACCAAGAGACCCAGTACTTC. It is translated as CSARDRGLYQETQYF.

The V call is TRBV27, the J call TRBJ2-3; D gene unclear. The germline V gene encodes CDR1 MNHEY and CDR2 SMNVEV (reference sequence). V was pared by 6 bases and J by 5 bases, with 12 bases between. The CDR3 covers 13 residues. The CDR3 DNA is TGTGCCAGCAGGGCTCGTGGGGTAGATACGCAGTATTTT. Translated, it gives CASRARGVDTQYF.

This clonotype was counted ten times or more. The V and J genes are TRBV20-1 and TRBJ2-4; the D gene could be TRBD1 or TRBD2 (5 bases each). Deletions cut 6 bases from V and 6 bases from J, with 12 bases between. The CDR3 extends over 12 amino acids. Germline-derived CDR1 and CDR2 are DFQATT and SNEGSKA (reference sequence). The CDR3 nucleotides read TGCAGTGCGGGGACCCCCTCAAACATTCAGTACTTC. As protein: CSAGTPSNIQYF.

This clonotype was detected many times. J is TRBJ2-5 and V is TRBV7-8; 10 bases fit TRBD2. This CDR3 has 19 residues. Per germline, CDR1 SGHVS and CDR2 FQNEAQ. The trim removed 5 bases at V and 2 bases at J, leaving 17 bases unmatched. For the CDR3, the DNA is TGTGCCAGCAGCCTTGCTGGGACTAGCGTTGGAGCTAGACAAGAGACCCAGTACTTC. Protein product: CASSLAGTSVGARQETQYF.

The chain joins TRBV5-1 to TRBJ2-5; D is unclear. This CDR3 is 15 amino acids long. Germline lookup yields CDR1 SGHRS and CDR2 YFSETQ. The V end lost 0 bases, the J end lost 5 bases, and 14 bases lay between the germline ends. CDR3 DNA sequence: TGCGCCAGCAGCTTGGACTCCACCCCGCCTGAGACCCAGTACTTC. It is translated as CASSLDSTPPETQYF.

This clonotype was recorded once. The chain has TRBV28 and TRBJ2-5, with 11 nucleotides matching TRBD2. The CDR3 spans 13 residues. Per the germline V gene, CDR1 is MDHEN and CDR2 is SYDVKM. V was pared by 5 bases and J by 9 bases, with 5 bases of the junction left unmatched. This chain's CDR3 is CASSGLAGGSQYF. Here the CDR3 DNA reads TGTGCCAGCAGTGGATTAGCGGGGGGGTCCCAGTACTTC.